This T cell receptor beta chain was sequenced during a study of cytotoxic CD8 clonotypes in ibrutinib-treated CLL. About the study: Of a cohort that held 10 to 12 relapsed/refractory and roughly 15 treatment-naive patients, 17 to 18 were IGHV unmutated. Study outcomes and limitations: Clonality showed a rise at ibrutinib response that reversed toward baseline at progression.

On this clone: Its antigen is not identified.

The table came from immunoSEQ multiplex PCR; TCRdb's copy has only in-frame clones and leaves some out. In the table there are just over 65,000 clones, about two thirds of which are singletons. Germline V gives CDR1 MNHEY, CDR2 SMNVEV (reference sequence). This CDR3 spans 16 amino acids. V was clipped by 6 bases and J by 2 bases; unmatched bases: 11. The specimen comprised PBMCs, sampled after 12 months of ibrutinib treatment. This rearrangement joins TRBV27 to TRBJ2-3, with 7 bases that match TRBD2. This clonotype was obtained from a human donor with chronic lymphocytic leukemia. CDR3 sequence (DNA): TGTGCCAGCAGACGACCTAGCGGAACCCACACAGATACGCAGTATTTT. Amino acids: CASRRPSGTHTDTQYF.